Listed below are T cell receptor beta chains from one sample, sequenced in a study of blood T cell repertoires in COVID-19. Libraries were prepared by immunoSEQ multiplex PCR; TCRdb keeps only in-frame clonotypes and omits some of them. The sample has about 430,000 clones, approximately 92% seen once. The sequencing sample was made of PBMCs or T cells enriched from blood (not recorded which). The receptors shown here come from a man aged 25 to 45 who had recovered from COVID-19. Both conserved end residues are trimmed from each CDR3.

J	V	CDR3
TRBJ2-7	TRBV28	ASSLLPGLNSYEQY
TRBJ2-1	TRBV5-1	ASSWGRERGNNEQF
TRBJ1-2	TRBV27	ASSSTTGGYT
TRBJ2-2	TRBV11-1	ASSLRGQGNTGELF
TRBJ1-2	TRBV30	AWSVATISYGYT
TRBJ1-2	TRBV18	ASSPQQGLFYGYT
TRBJ2-3	TRBV15	ATSRNRGKVDTQY
TRBJ1-4	TRBV15	ATSSTGTGGFGNEKLF
TRBJ1-1	TRBV7-8	ASSDEGGRGTEAF
TRBJ1-5	TRBV4-1	ASSQTRQGGQPQH
TRBJ2-2	TRBV6-5	AVSRGLNTGELF
TRBJ1-3	TRBV3-1/TRBV3-2	ASRSRGGSGNTIY
TRBJ2-3	TRBV3-1/TRBV3-2	ASSLKGASGRDTQY
TRBJ2-7	TRBV28	ASSLRGAYEQY
TRBJ1-5	TRBV2	ASSELGQGAAQPQH
TRBJ1-2	TRBV5-1	ASSLGGTGGYGYT
TRBJ1-1	TRBV28	ASRDPGQINTEAF